The 20 T cell receptor beta chains below were found in one sample sequenced in a study of T cells in Graves' hyperthyroidism and ophthalmopathy. Amplified TCR beta CDR3 regions derived from RNA transcripts. A first-round RT-PCR of the TCR CDR3 used the HTBI primer set. TCRdb called the multiplex PCR reads again in MiXCR, with one record for every CDR3 protein. The repertoire holds roughly 650,000 distinct CDR3 sequences, with roughly a sixth as singletons. Sequenced material: blood. These receptors all stem from a woman aged 40 to 50 with Graves' ophthalmopathy.

This clonotype was detected ten times or more. This chain connects TRBV11-2 to TRBJ2-1; TRBD2 agrees at 9 bases. Trimming took 2 bases from V and 10 from J; bases not matched to a gene: 6. The germline gives CDR1 SGHAT, CDR2 FQNNGV. The CDR3 totals 14 residues. CDR3 residues: CASSLMGSGGEQFF. CDR3 sequence (DNA): TGTGCCAGCAGCTTAATGGGGAGCGGGGGGGAGCAGTTCTTC.

The V and J genes are TRBV6-1 and TRBJ2-2, with D uncertain. Germline-derived CDR1 and CDR2 are MNHNS and SASEGT. This CDR3 has 15 amino acids. The V gene lost 5 bases and the J gene lost 0 bases, with 10 bases spanning the gap. The CDR3 DNA reads as TGTGCCAGCAGTCCCGGCTGGACGAACACCGGGGAGCTGTTTTTT. This codes for CASSPGWTNTGELFF.

The chain employs TRBV6-1 and TRBJ2-3; 10 bases align to TRBD1. Germline assignment: CDR1 MNHNS and CDR2 SASEGT. V shed 10 bases and J 3 bases; nucleotides not matched to a gene: 10. The CDR3 loop spans 15 amino acids. CDR3 DNA sequence: TGTGCCACCGGCCTCGGACAGGGGGTTACAGATACGCAGTATTTT. Encoded protein: CATGLGQGVTDTQYF.

This clonotype has ten or more counts. In DNA, the CDR3 is TGCAGTGCCGATACACCCGGGACAGGGGGCATCTACAATGAGCAGTTCTTC. This gives the protein CSADTPGTGGIYNEQFF. The chain uses TRBV20-1 and TRBJ2-1; 12 bases are a match to TRBD1. The CDR3 contains 17 residues. The germline gives CDR1 DFQATT, CDR2 SNEGSKA (reference sequence). The V and J ends lost 6 bases and 3 bases, in that order; junction bases with no gene match: 12.

This clonotype was detected many times. The V and J genes are TRBV28 and TRBJ2-7; 10 nucleotides align to TRBD2. CDR3 length: 18 amino acids. V lost 6 bases to trimming and J lost 1 base; unmatched junction nucleotides: 15. From germline, CDR1 is MDHEN and CDR2 SYDVKM. This CDR3 reads CASSTLIAGGSQSYEQYF. CDR3 nucleotides: TGTGCCAGCAGCACCTTGATAGCGGGAGGTTCACAATCCTACGAGCAGTACTTC.

This clonotype was picked up a small number of times. A read error may account for a junction end that differs from germline. The J gene is TRBJ1-2, the V gene TRBV11-2, with D hard to call. CDR1 is SGHAT and CDR2 is FQNNGV in the germline V gene. The CDR3 has 14 amino acids. The CDR3 sequence: CAGSRPTNPISYTF. The CDR3 coding sequence is TGTGCCGGCAGCAGGCCGACTAATCCTATTAGCTACACCTTC.

This clonotype was recorded a few times. CDR3 DNA sequence: TGCAGCGCCCACAGGGACTCCTCTGAAGCTTTCTTT. Its protein product is CSAHRDSSEAFF. The V gene is TRBV29-1, the J gene TRBJ1-1, with D possibly being TRBD1 (6 bases). The CDR3 loop spans 12 amino acids. Trimming took 7 bases from V and 6 from J, leaving 15 bases between them. Germline lookup yields CDR1 SQVTM and CDR2 ANQGSEA.

For the CDR3, the DNA is TGTGCCAGCAGGCGACAGGCCCTTGGTGGCTACACCTTC. Amino acids: CASRRQALGGYTF. This chain links TRBV12-3 or TRBV12-4 with TRBJ1-2; D is perhaps TRBD1 (6 bases). The CDR3 covers 13 residues. V gave up 6 bases and J gave up 7 bases, with 15 bases separating them.

This clonotype was seen many times. The chain links TRBV5-1 to TRBJ2-3, with D possibly being TRBD1 (6 bases). In germline, CDR1 is SGHRS, CDR2 YFSETQ. V lost 4 bases to trimming and J lost 2 bases, with 11 bases between them. This CDR3 comprises 14 residues. The CDR3 reads CASSPGHFTDTQYF. The CDR3 bases are TGCGCCAGCAGCCCGGGACATTTCACAGATACGCAGTATTTT.

The rearrangement uses TRBV6-2 or TRBV6-3 and TRBJ1-5; a weak D match, TRBD1 (5 bases). The V gene lost 7 bases and the J gene lost 2 bases, with 18 bases spanning the gap. Per germline, CDR1 MNHEY and CDR2 SVGEGT. CDR3 length equals 16 residues. CDR3 in amino acids: CASNGGGYVGNQPQHF. CDR3 DNA sequence: TGTGCCAGCAACGGGGGGGGTTATGTGGGCAATCAGCCCCAGCATTTT.

There are many counts of this clonotype. The chain joins TRBV20-1 to TRBJ2-7; the D gene is possibly TRBD2 (5 bases). CDR1 is DFQATT and CDR2 is SNEGSKA in the germline V gene (reference sequence). With 0 bases removed from V and 1 base from J, the gap between germline ends came to 10 bases. The CDR3 totals 14 residues. The CDR3 DNA sequence: TGCAGTGCTAGAGATCTGGGGAGATCCTACGAGCAGTACTTC. Translated: CSARDLGRSYEQYF.

This clonotype has more than one count but fewer than ten. The chain has TRBV20-1 and TRBJ1-1; D perhaps matches TRBD1 (6 bases). This CDR3 has 12 amino acids. V shed 2 bases and J shed 8 bases, with 12 bases lying between them. From germline, CDR1 is DFQATT and CDR2 SNEGSKA (reference sequence). CDR3 DNA: TGCAGTGCTAGAAACGACAGGCCAGAAGCTTTCTTT. This translates into CSARNDRPEAFF.

This clonotype was found many times. The V call is TRBV6-1, the J call TRBJ2-5; 9 bases agree with TRBD1. The V segment lost 5 bases and the J segment 4 bases; nucleotides outside the gene matches: 14. This CDR3 has 17 residues. CDR1 is MNHNS and CDR2 is SASEGT in the germline V gene. CDR3 amino acids: CASSFLFGDRDLETQYF. Written as DNA, the CDR3 is TGTGCCAGCAGTTTCCTATTCGGGGACAGGGACTTAGAGACCCAGTACTTC.

V is TRBV2 and J is TRBJ2-7; the D gene is possibly TRBD1 (6 bases). V lost 5 bases and J 2 bases, leaving 16 bases between the germline ends. The CDR3 is made up of 15 amino acids. The germline CDR1 and CDR2 sequences are SNHLY and FYNNEI. The CDR3 DNA follows: TGTGCCAGCAGTCGGACCGGGACACCACCCTACGAGCAGTACTTC. This sequence encodes CASSRTGTPPYEQYF.

This clonotype came up a few times. The chain links TRBV12-3 or TRBV12-4 to TRBJ1-2; D is possibly TRBD1 (5 bases). The length of the CDR3 is 13 residues. V lost 3 bases, J lost 7 bases, and 12 bases lay in between. CDR3 sequence: CASSLGDHVGYTF. The CDR3 DNA follows: TGTGCCAGCAGTTTGGGGGATCACGTTGGCTACACCTTC.

This clonotype was recorded at least ten times. The chain is built from TRBV11-2 and TRBJ2-5, with D perhaps matching TRBD2 (6 bases). V was clipped by 5 bases and J by 4 bases, with 20 bases between them. CDR3 size: 16 residues. CDR1 is SGHAT, CDR2 FQNNGV, per germline. CDR3 DNA: TGTGCCAGCAGCCCCCCCAGCGGGCCACGGGGAGAGACCCAGTACTTC. Its protein product is CASSPPSGPRGETQYF.

This clonotype was recorded at least ten times. V is TRBV6-5 and J is TRBJ2-6, with D perhaps assigned TRBD1 or TRBD2 (5 bases each). V lost 0 bases, J lost 0 bases, and 9 bases lay in between. The CDR3 has 17 residues. The V gene's germline CDR1 is MNHEY and CDR2 SVGAGI. CDR3 in DNA: TGTGCCAGCAGTTACTCGAGGGGAAACTCTGGGGCCAACGTCCTGACTTTC. This sequence encodes CASSYSRGNSGANVLTF.

This clonotype was counted at least ten times. The rearrangement uses TRBV12-3 or TRBV12-4 and TRBJ2-7; maybe TRBD2 (5 bases). This CDR3 region has 13 residues. Trimming stripped 5 bases from V and 3 bases from J, with 11 bases between. Written as DNA, the CDR3 is TGTGCCAGCAGTAGGGTCACTAGCTACGAGCAGTACTTC. Translating it yields CASSRVTSYEQYF.

This clonotype came up many times. Here the CDR3 reads CASSVWGSGTGQETQYF. CDR3 DNA sequence: TGTGCCAGCAGTGTTTGGGGAAGCGGGACAGGTCAAGAGACCCAGTACTTC. The chain has TRBV2 and TRBJ2-5; D might be TRBD1 (8 bases). The length of the CDR3 is 17 residues. V was shortened by 4 bases and J by 2 bases, with 20 bases between the two germline ends. Germline V lookup: CDR1 SNHLY, CDR2 FYNNEI.

This clonotype was detected ten times or more. The chain joins TRBV7-2 to TRBJ2-3; D is ambiguous. The V end lost 0 bases, the J end lost 5 bases, and 9 bases lay between the germline ends. The CDR3 runs to 14 residues. Germline values: CDR1 SGHTA, CDR2 FQGNSA. CDR3 bases: TGTGCCAGCAGCTTAGCCCTACGAGGAGATACGCAGTATTTT. Translation gives CASSLALRGDTQYF.